Each of the 8 T cell receptor beta chains below was sequenced from the same sample in a study of T cell responses to AZD1222 COVID-19 vaccine. Profiling relied on immunoSEQ multiplex PCR, and the TCRdb table lists in-frame clones only, not all of them. Counted here are 200,000 or so clones, approximately 94% occurring once; the ten biggest clones make up about 9.3%. The sequencing here drew on peripheral blood, taken on day 0 of AZD1222 vaccination. The receptors come from an adult in good health.

The chain uses TRBV15 and TRBJ2-1, with D maybe TRBD1 (6 bases). The V and J ends lost 2 bases and 2 bases respectively, with 7 bases between them. CDR3 length: 14 amino acids. Germline CDR1 is LNHNV and CDR2 is YYDKDF (reference sequence). The CDR3 loop is CATSRRTAYNEQFF. CDR3 in DNA: TGTGCCACCAGCAGACGGACAGCCTACAATGAGCAGTTCTTC.

The V and J genes are TRBV7-3 and TRBJ2-1; 7 bases match TRBD2. This CDR3 is built from 15 residues. Germline V gene sequence: CDR1 SGHTA, CDR2 FQGTGA. The junction had 7 bases not matched to a gene; V was cut back by 5 bases and J by 3 bases. CDR3 amino acids: CASSPSGGLYNEQFF. The CDR3 DNA is TGTGCCAGCAGCCCTAGCGGTGGGCTCTACAATGAGCAGTTCTTC. Combining the CDR3 with reference TRBV7-3 and TRBJ2-1 gives the whole variable domain GAGVSQTPSNKVTEKGKYVELRCDPISGHTALYWYRQSLGQGPEFLIYFQGTGAADDSGLPNDRFFAVRPEGSVSTLKIQRTERGDSAVYLCASSPSGGLYNEQFFGPGTRLTVL.

V usage is TRBV19 and J usage is TRBJ2-6; TRBD1 aligns across 8 bases. After removal of 6 bases from V and 4 bases from J, the junction contained 11 bases not matched to a gene. Germline V gene sequence: CDR1 LNHDA, CDR2 SQIVND (reference sequence). This CDR3 contains 17 residues. The CDR3 nucleotides read TGTGCCAGTAGCAAGGACAGGGACGGGTCCGGGGCCAACGTCCTGACTTTC. Residues: CASSKDRDGSGANVLTF.

The chain uses TRBV2 and TRBJ2-3; 7 bases align to TRBD1. Looked up from germline, CDR1 is SNHLY and CDR2 is FYNNEI. Unmatched junction bases numbered 10, after V lost 6 bases and J lost 10 bases. The CDR3 has 13 amino acids. The CDR3 loop is CASSAERDRAQYF. The DNA for the CDR3 is TGTGCCAGCAGCGCGGAGAGGGACAGAGCGCAGTATTTT.

Written as DNA, the CDR3 is TGTGCCAGCAGTTTTCAGGGGCGCGTGGCTGAAGCTTTCTTT. Translating it yields CASSFQGRVAEAFF. The gene calls are TRBV27 and TRBJ1-1; D possibly corresponds to TRBD1 (6 bases). V was clipped by 3 bases and J by 6 bases, with 14 bases between them. The CDR3 totals 14 residues. Germline CDR1 MNHEY, CDR2 SMNVEV (reference sequence).

V gene TRBV28 combines with J gene TRBJ2-7; D call uncertain. Germline V lookup: CDR1 MDHEN, CDR2 SYDVKM. V was trimmed by 4 bases and J by 3 bases, leaving 10 bases between them. This CDR3 comprises 13 residues. CDR3 residues: CASSSGLDYEQYF. CDR3 coding DNA: TGTGCCAGCAGTTCAGGTCTAGACTACGAGCAGTACTTC.

The genes are TRBV27 and TRBJ1-2, with D possibly matching TRBD1 (5 bases). The CDR3 runs 14 residues. Between the trimmed V and J ends, which lost 3 bases and 3 bases, there was a span of 11 bases. Germline CDR1 is MNHEY and CDR2 is SMNVEV (reference sequence). The CDR3 bases are TGTGCCAGCAGTTTTGTTAGGGGAGACTATGGCTACACCTTC. As protein: CASSFVRGDYGYTF.

The chain links TRBV3-1 (or the pseudogene TRBV3-2) to TRBJ1-2; possibly TRBD1 for D (6 bases). Germline V gives CDR1 LGHDT, CDR2 YNNKEL (reference sequence). The V and J ends lost 4 bases and 7 bases respectively, with 13 bases between them. This CDR3 region has 13 residues. The CDR3 sequence: CASSRTGSGGYTF. For the CDR3, the DNA is TGTGCCAGCAGCCGAACAGGGTCCGGTGGCTACACCTTC.